The source of this T cell receptor (beta chain) is a study of post-analysis software for immune sequencing data. Points from the study as a whole: Normalized Chao1 diversity was significantly lower in multiple sclerosis patients than in controls. Same-batch samples co-clustered strongly by F measure. Included in a set of a few TRBV segments more frequent in patients than controls were TRBV5-6, TRBV5-1 and TRBV20-1.

cDNA libraries for TCR beta contained unique molecular identifiers. T cells numbering roughly 1 to 10 million yielded 500,000 to 550,000 cDNA molecules. One entry per CDR3 protein, called by TCRdb with MiXCR from the PCR reads. Altogether roughly 800,000 distinct CDR3 sequences are present, roughly 50% being singletons, with the ten largest covering roughly 4.9%. Turning to this clonotype: Antigen specificity is unknown.

Germline V gene data show CDR1 as MDHEN and CDR2 as SYDVKM. This CDR3 comprises 15 residues. J lost 5 bases, V lost 2 bases, and 6 bases had no gene match. Sequencing used blood. This TCR was recovered from a girl under 18 with multiple sclerosis. The rearrangement links TRBV28 to TRBJ2-7; TRBD1 matches at 10 bases. CDR3 loop: CASSLPRDRGDEQYF. CDR3 sequence (DNA): TGTGCCAGCAGTTTACCCCGGGACAGGGGCGACGAGCAGTACTTC.